This is a list of T cell receptor beta chains from one sample in a study of T cells after yellow fever vaccination. MiXCR was run by TCRdb on the 5' RACE reads, yielding one entry per CDR3 protein. The data contain a few hundred thousand distinct CDR3 sequences, roughly a sixth of them singletons. The sequences come from PBMCs, collected before the yellow fever booster vaccination. These TCRs come from a man between 18 and 29 years old who received the YFV17D yellow fever vaccine. The CDR3 runs from the conserved cysteine through the conserved F or W. Each record gives: clone size, D gene, V gene, J gene, CDR3 DNA, CDR3 protein. The D gene is left open where the match is weak. Size is stated for part of the rows, as once, few or many counts, or as a class when the clone is expanded.

clone size: NA; D gene: NA; V gene: TRBV29-1; J gene: TRBJ2-3; CDR3 DNA: TGCAGCGTTGAATTAAGGAGCACAGATACGCAGTATTTT; CDR3 protein: CSVELRSTDTQYF
clone size: few; D gene: NA; V gene: TRBV7-3; J gene: TRBJ2-3; CDR3 DNA: TGTGCCAGCAGCTTCATTACAGGGGATACGCAGTATTTT; CDR3 protein: CASSFITGDTQYF
clone size: NA; D gene: TRBD2; V gene: TRBV18; J gene: TRBJ2-3; CDR3 DNA: TGTGCCAGCTCACCCGTAGCGGGGAGGGCAGATACGCAGTATTTT; CDR3 protein: CASSPVAGRADTQYF
clone size: few; D gene: NA; V gene: TRBV28; J gene: TRBJ2-3; CDR3 DNA: TGTGCCAGCAGCCCCGGACAGAGTCGCACAGATACGCAGTATTTT; CDR3 protein: CASSPGQSRTDTQYF
clone size: few; D gene: TRBD2; V gene: TRBV24-1; J gene: TRBJ2-3; CDR3 DNA: TGTGCCACCAGTGATTCGACTAGCGGCGACACAGATACGCAGTATTTT; CDR3 protein: CATSDSTSGDTDTQYF
clone size: once; D gene: TRBD1; V gene: TRBV7-9; J gene: TRBJ1-1; CDR3 DNA: TGTGCCAGCAGATCTCCGGTCGGGACAGGGAACACTGAAGCTTTCTTT; CDR3 protein: CASRSPVGTGNTEAFF
clone size: NA; D gene: NA; V gene: TRBV7-2; J gene: TRBJ1-6; CDR3 DNA: TGTGCCAGCAGCTTACAGGGCCCCTATAATTCACCCCTCCACTTT; CDR3 protein: CASSLQGPYNSPLHF
clone size: many; D gene: NA; V gene: TRBV12-3/TRBV12-4; J gene: TRBJ1-6; CDR3 DNA: TGTGCCAGCAGTTGGCCCGCACTGAATTCACCCCTCCACTTT; CDR3 protein: CASSWPALNSPLHF
clone size: NA; D gene: NA; V gene: TRBV29-1; J gene: TRBJ2-5; CDR3 DNA: TGCAGCACCGACGGAAACCAAGAGACCCAGTACTTC; CDR3 protein: CSTDGNQETQYF
clone size: few; D gene: NA; V gene: TRBV12-3/TRBV12-4; J gene: TRBJ2-3; CDR3 DNA: TGTGCCAGCAGGCCCGGGCGCGGTAGCACAGATACGCAGTATTTT; CDR3 protein: CASRPGRGSTDTQYF
clone size: NA; D gene: NA; V gene: TRBV5-1; J gene: TRBJ1-2; CDR3 DNA: TGCGCCAGCAGGAAGGACAACTATGGCTACACCTTC; CDR3 protein: CASRKDNYGYTF
clone size: NA; D gene: TRBD2; V gene: TRBV7-2; J gene: TRBJ2-7; CDR3 DNA: TGTGCCAGCAGCAAGACTAGCGGGGGGACCTACGAGCAGTACTTC; CDR3 protein: CASSKTSGGTYEQYF
clone size: few; D gene: NA; V gene: TRBV7-2; J gene: TRBJ1-2; CDR3 DNA: TGTGCCAGCAGCTTAGAGCAAGCAGATGGCTACACCTTC; CDR3 protein: CASSLEQADGYTF
clone size: NA; D gene: TRBD1; V gene: TRBV24-1; J gene: TRBJ1-5; CDR3 DNA: TGTGCCACCAGTGCGGGACAGGGTACGCCCCAGCATTTT; CDR3 protein: CATSAGQGTPQHF
clone size: NA; D gene: NA; V gene: TRBV28; J gene: TRBJ2-3; CDR3 DNA: TGTGCCAGCAGTTTATGGTCCGGTCTTCGCGGGTCGCAGTATTTT; CDR3 protein: CASSLWSGLRGSQYF
clone size: NA; D gene: NA; V gene: TRBV12-3/TRBV12-4; J gene: TRBJ2-3; CDR3 DNA: TGTGCCAGCATATTAGGGCAGGGAATAGATACGCAGTATTTT; CDR3 protein: CASILGQGIDTQYF
clone size: NA; D gene: NA; V gene: TRBV4-1; J gene: TRBJ2-3; CDR3 DNA: TGCGCCAGCCGGCCGAGGCCCTACAGGGGACTCACAGATACGCAGTATTTT; CDR3 protein: CASRPRPYRGLTDTQYF
clone size: many; D gene: NA; V gene: TRBV20-1; J gene: TRBJ1-1; CDR3 DNA: TGCAGTGCTAGAGACAGCATGAACACTGAAGCTTTCTTT; CDR3 protein: CSARDSMNTEAFF
clone size: few; D gene: TRBD1; V gene: TRBV5-1; J gene: TRBJ2-7; CDR3 DNA: TGCGCCAGCACCGGGACAGTACCCGACGAGCAGTACTTC; CDR3 protein: CASTGTVPDEQYF
clone size: NA; D gene: NA; V gene: TRBV7-7; J gene: TRBJ2-2; CDR3 DNA: TGTGCCAGCAGCACCGACTTCACCGGGGAGCTGTTTTTT; CDR3 protein: CASSTDFTGELFF
clone size: NA; D gene: TRBD2; V gene: TRBV12-3/TRBV12-4; J gene: TRBJ2-5; CDR3 DNA: TGTGCCAGCGGGCGGCTAGCGGGGGCCCAAGAGACCCAGTACTTC; CDR3 protein: CASGRLAGAQETQYF
clone size: few; D gene: TRBD1; V gene: TRBV28; J gene: TRBJ2-2; CDR3 DNA: TGTGCCAGCAGTCGGGACAGCAGCACCGGGGAGCTGTTTTTT; CDR3 protein: CASSRDSSTGELFF
clone size: few; D gene: NA; V gene: TRBV5-1; J gene: TRBJ2-1; CDR3 DNA: TGCGCCAGCAGCTTGGCCGACGAGTATGAGCAGTTCTTC; CDR3 protein: CASSLADEYEQFF
clone size: NA; D gene: NA; V gene: TRBV7-2; J gene: TRBJ2-5; CDR3 DNA: TGTGCCAGCAGCCAGTTGGTAACCCAGTACTTC; CDR3 protein: CASSQLVTQYF
clone size: NA; D gene: NA; V gene: TRBV6-1; J gene: TRBJ2-7; CDR3 DNA: TGTGCCAGCAGTGAAGCGCATCAGGGTTCCTACGAGCAGTACTTC; CDR3 protein: CASSEAHQGSYEQYF
clone size: NA; D gene: NA; V gene: TRBV24-1; J gene: TRBJ2-1; CDR3 DNA: TGTGCCACCAGTGATTTGGCCAGTCTTAGCTCCTACAATGAGCAGTTCTTC; CDR3 protein: CATSDLASLSSYNEQFF
clone size: NA; D gene: NA; V gene: TRBV5-1; J gene: TRBJ2-3; CDR3 DNA: TGCGCCAGCAGCCCCCTTACGGGGGGCGCAGATACGCAGTATTTT; CDR3 protein: CASSPLTGGADTQYF
clone size: few; D gene: NA; V gene: TRBV12-5; J gene: TRBJ1-2; CDR3 DNA: TGTGCTAGTGGTTCCACAGGGATTTTTAACTATGGCTACACCTTC; CDR3 protein: CASGSTGIFNYGYTF
clone size: many; D gene: NA; V gene: TRBV6-2/TRBV6-3; J gene: TRBJ2-6; CDR3 DNA: TGTGCCAGCAGTTACGGGGGTGGGGCCAACGTCCTGACTTTC; CDR3 protein: CASSYGGGANVLTF
clone size: few; D gene: TRBD2; V gene: TRBV6-5; J gene: TRBJ2-1; CDR3 DNA: TGTGCCAGCAGTTTTCACCTAGCGGGGGGAAGCTCCTACAATGAGCAGTTCTTC; CDR3 protein: CASSFHLAGGSSYNEQFF
clone size: few; D gene: NA; V gene: TRBV7-9; J gene: TRBJ1-1; CDR3 DNA: TGTGCCAGCAGCTTAGTGGGTGGTAACAGACTGAACACTGAAGCTTTCTTT; CDR3 protein: CASSLVGGNRLNTEAFF
clone size: NA; D gene: NA; V gene: TRBV12-3/TRBV12-4; J gene: TRBJ2-3; CDR3 DNA: TGTGCCAGCAGGGGAATTAGCACAGATACGCAGTATTTT; CDR3 protein: CASRGISTDTQYF
clone size: NA; D gene: NA; V gene: TRBV11-2; J gene: TRBJ1-1; CDR3 DNA: TGTGCCAGCAGCTTCGCCTTGGGTAAGGTGAACACTGAAGCTTTCTTT; CDR3 protein: CASSFALGKVNTEAFF
clone size: NA; D gene: NA; V gene: TRBV7-2; J gene: TRBJ1-6; CDR3 DNA: TGTGCCAGCAGCTGGGGGGGTGGCAGGGATAATTCACCCCTCCACTTT; CDR3 protein: CASSWGGGRDNSPLHF
clone size: NA; D gene: NA; V gene: TRBV19; J gene: TRBJ2-2; CDR3 DNA: TGTGCCAGTAGTAACGCGCGGGCGAACACCGGGGAGCTGTTTTTT; CDR3 protein: CASSNARANTGELFF
clone size: NA; D gene: NA; V gene: TRBV3-1; J gene: TRBJ1-3; CDR3 DNA: TGTGCCAGCAGCCAACCACAGGGATCTGGAAACACCATATATTTT; CDR3 protein: CASSQPQGSGNTIYF
clone size: few; D gene: TRBD1; V gene: TRBV20-1; J gene: TRBJ2-2; CDR3 DNA: TGCAGTGCTAGACGACAGGGACCGAACACCGGGGAGCTGTTTTTT; CDR3 protein: CSARRQGPNTGELFF
clone size: NA; D gene: TRBD1; V gene: TRBV6-2/TRBV6-3; J gene: TRBJ1-1; CDR3 DNA: TGTGCCAGCACCAACCGGGACAGGGGAAGAACTGAAGCTTTCTTT; CDR3 protein: CASTNRDRGRTEAFF
clone size: NA; D gene: TRBD2; V gene: TRBV20-1; J gene: TRBJ2-1; CDR3 DNA: TGCAGTGCTAGAGATCCCAGCGGGGGGCTCTATGAGCAGTTCTTC; CDR3 protein: CSARDPSGGLYEQFF
clone size: NA; D gene: NA; V gene: TRBV20-1; J gene: TRBJ2-2; CDR3 DNA: TGCAGTGCCCCCTGGGGGGCGAACACCGGGGAGCTGTTTTTT; CDR3 protein: CSAPWGANTGELFF
clone size: few; D gene: NA; V gene: TRBV10-2; J gene: TRBJ2-5; CDR3 DNA: TGCGCCAGCAGTGAGTCGATGGGGGGATTTAGTAGAGAGACCCAGTACTTC; CDR3 protein: CASSESMGGFSRETQYF
clone size: NA; D gene: NA; V gene: TRBV5-5; J gene: TRBJ1-5; CDR3 DNA: TGTGCCAGCAGCAACGGGACACCCTGGAGTCAGCCCCAGCATTTT; CDR3 protein: CASSNGTPWSQPQHF
clone size: NA; D gene: NA; V gene: TRBV7-9; J gene: TRBJ2-1; CDR3 DNA: TGTGCCAGCAGCTTCGTTGAAAATGAGCAGTTCTTC; CDR3 protein: CASSFVENEQFF
clone size: many; D gene: TRBD2; V gene: TRBV7-2; J gene: TRBJ2-5; CDR3 DNA: TGTGCCAGCAGCCCTGGACTAGCGGAAGAGACCCAGTACTTC; CDR3 protein: CASSPGLAEETQYF
clone size: few; D gene: NA; V gene: TRBV5-1; J gene: TRBJ2-1; CDR3 DNA: TGCGCCAGCAGCTTGGGCTCTAGAGGGCAGTTCTTC; CDR3 protein: CASSLGSRGQFF
clone size: few; D gene: NA; V gene: TRBV28; J gene: TRBJ2-1; CDR3 DNA: TGTGCCAGCAGAGCTGATAATGAGCAGTTCTTC; CDR3 protein: CASRADNEQFF
clone size: few; D gene: NA; V gene: TRBV7-9; J gene: TRBJ2-1; CDR3 DNA: TGTGCCAGCCCGGGTAGGGGACCTCTGGATGAGCAGTTCTTC; CDR3 protein: CASPGRGPLDEQFF
clone size: few; D gene: NA; V gene: TRBV4-1; J gene: TRBJ2-7; CDR3 DNA: TGCGCCAGCAGCAATTCCAGGGAAGGGTACGAGCAGTACTTC; CDR3 protein: CASSNSREGYEQYF
clone size: NA; D gene: NA; V gene: TRBV4-1; J gene: TRBJ2-5; CDR3 DNA: TGCGCCAGCAGCCAAGAGGGTCCAGCATACCAGACCCAGTACTTC; CDR3 protein: CASSQEGPAYQTQYF